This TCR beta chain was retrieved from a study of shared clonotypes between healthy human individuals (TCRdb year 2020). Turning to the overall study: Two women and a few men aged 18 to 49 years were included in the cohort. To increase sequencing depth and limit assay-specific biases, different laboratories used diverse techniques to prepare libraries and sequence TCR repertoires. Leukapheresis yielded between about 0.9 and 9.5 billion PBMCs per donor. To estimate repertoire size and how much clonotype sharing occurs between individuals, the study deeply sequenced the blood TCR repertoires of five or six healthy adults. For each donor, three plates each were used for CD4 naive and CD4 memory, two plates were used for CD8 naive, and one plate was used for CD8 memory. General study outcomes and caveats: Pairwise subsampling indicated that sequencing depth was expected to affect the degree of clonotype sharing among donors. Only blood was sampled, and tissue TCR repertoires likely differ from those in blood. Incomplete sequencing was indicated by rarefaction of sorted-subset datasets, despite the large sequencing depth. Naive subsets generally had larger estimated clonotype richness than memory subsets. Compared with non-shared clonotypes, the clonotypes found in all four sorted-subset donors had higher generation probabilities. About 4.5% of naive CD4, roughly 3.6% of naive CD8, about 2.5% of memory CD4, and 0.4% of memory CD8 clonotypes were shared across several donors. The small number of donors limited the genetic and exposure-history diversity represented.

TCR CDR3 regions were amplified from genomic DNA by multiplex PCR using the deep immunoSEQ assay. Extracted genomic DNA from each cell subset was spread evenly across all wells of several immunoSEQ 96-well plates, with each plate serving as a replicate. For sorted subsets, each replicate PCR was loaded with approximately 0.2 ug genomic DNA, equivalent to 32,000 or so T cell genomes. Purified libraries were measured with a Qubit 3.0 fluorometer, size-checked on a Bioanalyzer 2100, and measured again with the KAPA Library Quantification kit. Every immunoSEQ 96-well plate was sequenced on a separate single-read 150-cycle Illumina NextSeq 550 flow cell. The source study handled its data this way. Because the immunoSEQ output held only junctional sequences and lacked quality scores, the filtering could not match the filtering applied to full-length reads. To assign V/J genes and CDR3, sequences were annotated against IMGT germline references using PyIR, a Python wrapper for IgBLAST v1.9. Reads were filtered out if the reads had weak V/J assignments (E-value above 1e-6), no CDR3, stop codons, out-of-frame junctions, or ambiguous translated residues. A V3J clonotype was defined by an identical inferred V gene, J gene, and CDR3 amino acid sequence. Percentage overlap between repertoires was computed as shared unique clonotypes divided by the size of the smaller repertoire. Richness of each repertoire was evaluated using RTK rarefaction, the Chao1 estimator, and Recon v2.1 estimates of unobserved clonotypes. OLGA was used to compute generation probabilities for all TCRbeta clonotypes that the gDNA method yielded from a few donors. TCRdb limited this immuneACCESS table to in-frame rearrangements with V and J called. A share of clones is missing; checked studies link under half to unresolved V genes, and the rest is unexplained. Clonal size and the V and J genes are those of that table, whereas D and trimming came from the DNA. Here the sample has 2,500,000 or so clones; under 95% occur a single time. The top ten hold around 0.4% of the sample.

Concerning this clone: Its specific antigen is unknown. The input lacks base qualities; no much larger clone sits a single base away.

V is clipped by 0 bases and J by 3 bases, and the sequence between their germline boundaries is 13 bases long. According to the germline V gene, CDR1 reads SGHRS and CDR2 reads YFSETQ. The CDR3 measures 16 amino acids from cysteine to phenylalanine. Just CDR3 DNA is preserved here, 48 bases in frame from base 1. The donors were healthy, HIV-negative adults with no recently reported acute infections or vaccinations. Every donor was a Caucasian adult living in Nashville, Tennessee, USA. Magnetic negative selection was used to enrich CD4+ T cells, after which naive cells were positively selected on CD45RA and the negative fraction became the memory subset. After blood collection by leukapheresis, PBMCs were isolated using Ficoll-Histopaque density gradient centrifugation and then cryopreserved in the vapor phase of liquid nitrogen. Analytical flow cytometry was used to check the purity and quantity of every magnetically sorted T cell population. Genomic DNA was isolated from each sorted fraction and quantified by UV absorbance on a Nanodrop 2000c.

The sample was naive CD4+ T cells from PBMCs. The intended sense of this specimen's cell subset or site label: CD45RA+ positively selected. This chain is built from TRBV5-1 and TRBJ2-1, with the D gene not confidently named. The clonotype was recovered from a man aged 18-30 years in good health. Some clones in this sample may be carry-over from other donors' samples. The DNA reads TGCGCCAGCAGCTTGGTTCCTCGAGCAGACTACAATGAGCAGTTCTTC. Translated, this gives CASSLVPRADYNEQFF.